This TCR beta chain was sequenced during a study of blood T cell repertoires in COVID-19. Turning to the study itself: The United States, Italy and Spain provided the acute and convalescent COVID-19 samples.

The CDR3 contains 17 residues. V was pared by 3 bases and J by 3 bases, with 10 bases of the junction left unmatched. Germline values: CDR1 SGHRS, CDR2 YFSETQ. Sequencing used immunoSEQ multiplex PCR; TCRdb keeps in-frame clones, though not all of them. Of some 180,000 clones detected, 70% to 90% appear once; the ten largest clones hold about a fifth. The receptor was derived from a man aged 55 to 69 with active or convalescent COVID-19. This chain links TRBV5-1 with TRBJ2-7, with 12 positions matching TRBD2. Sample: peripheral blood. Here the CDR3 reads CASSSYFQLAGGYEQYF. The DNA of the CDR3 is TGCGCCAGCAGCTCCTACTTCCAACTAGCGGGGGGCTACGAGCAGTACTTC.